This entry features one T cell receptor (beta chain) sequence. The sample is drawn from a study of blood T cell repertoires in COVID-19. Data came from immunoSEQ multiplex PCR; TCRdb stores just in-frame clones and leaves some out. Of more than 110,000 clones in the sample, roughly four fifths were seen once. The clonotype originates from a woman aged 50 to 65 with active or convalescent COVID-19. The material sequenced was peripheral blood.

The CDR3 DNA reads TGTGCCAGCAGCCAAGAATGGGCGGGCAATGAGCAGTTCTTC. It translates to CASSQEWAGNEQFF. J is TRBJ2-1 and V is TRBV14, with TRBD2 as a possible D gene (5 bases). CDR3 size: 14 residues. Trimming shortened V by 0 bases and J by 6 bases, and 9 bases separated the two germline ends. CDR1 is SGHDN, CDR2 FVKESK, per germline.